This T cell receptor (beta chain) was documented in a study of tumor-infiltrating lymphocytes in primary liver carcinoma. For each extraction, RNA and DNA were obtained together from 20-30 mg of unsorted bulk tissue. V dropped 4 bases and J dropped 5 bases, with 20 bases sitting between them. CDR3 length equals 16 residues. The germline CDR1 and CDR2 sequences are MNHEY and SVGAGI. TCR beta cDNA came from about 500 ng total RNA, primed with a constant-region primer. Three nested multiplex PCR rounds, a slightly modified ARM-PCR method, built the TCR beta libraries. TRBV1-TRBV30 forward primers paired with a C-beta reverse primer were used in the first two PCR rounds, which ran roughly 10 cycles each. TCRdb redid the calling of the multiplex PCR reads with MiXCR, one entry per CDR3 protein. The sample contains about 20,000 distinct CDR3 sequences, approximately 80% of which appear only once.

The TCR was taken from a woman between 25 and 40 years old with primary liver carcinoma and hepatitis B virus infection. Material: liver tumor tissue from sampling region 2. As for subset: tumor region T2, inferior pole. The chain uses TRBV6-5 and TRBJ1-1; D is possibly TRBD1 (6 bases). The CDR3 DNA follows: TGTGCCAGCAGTTGCAGGGGCAACGGAAGAGGAACTGAAGCTTTCTTT. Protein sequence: CASSCRGNGRGTEAFF.